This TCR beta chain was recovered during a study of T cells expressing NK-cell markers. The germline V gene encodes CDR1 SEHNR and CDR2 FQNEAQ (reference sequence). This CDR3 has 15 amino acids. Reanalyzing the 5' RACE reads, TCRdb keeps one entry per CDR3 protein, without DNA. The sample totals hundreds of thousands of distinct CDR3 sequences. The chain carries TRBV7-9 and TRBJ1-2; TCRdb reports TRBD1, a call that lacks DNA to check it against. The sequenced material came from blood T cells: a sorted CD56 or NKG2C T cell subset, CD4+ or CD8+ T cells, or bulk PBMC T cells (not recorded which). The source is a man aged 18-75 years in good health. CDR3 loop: CASSLRQAENYGYTF.